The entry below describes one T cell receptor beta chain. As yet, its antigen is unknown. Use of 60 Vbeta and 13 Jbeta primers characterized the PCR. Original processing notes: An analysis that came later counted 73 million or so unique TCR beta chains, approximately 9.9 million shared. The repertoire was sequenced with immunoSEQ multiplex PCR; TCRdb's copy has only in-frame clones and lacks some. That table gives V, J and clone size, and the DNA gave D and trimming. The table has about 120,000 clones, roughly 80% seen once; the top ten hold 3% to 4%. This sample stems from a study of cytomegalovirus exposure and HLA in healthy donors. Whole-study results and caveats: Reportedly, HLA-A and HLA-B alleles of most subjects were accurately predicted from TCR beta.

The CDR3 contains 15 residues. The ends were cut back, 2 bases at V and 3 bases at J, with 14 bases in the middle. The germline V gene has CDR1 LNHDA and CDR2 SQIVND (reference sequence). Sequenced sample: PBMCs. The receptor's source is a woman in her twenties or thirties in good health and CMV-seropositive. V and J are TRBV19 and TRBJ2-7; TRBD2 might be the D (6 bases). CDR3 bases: TGTGCCAGTAGTATAACCGGGGGATCCAACTACGAGCAGTACTTC. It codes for CASSITGGSNYEQYF. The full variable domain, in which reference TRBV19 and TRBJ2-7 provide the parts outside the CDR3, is DGGITQSPKYLFRKEGQNVTLSCEQNLNHDAMYWYRQDPGQGLRLIYYSQIVNDFQKGDIAEGYSVSREKKESFPLTVTSAQKNPTAFYLCASSITGGSNYEQYFGPGTRLTVT.